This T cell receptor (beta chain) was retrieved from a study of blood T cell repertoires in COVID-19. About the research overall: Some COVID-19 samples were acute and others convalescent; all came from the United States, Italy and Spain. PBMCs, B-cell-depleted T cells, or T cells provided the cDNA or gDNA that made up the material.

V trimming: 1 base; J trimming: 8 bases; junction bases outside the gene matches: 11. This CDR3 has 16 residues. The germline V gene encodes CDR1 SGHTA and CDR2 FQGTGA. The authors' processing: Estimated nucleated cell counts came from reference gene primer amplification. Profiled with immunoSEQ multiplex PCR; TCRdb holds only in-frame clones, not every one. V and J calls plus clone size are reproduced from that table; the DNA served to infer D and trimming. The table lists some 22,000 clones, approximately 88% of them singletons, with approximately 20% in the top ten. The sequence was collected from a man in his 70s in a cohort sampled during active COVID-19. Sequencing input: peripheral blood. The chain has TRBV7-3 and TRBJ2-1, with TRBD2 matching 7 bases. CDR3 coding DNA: TGTGCCAGCAGCTTAAGGGGCGGGAGACGTCTCGATGAGCAGTTCTTC. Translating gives CASSLRGGRRLDEQFF.